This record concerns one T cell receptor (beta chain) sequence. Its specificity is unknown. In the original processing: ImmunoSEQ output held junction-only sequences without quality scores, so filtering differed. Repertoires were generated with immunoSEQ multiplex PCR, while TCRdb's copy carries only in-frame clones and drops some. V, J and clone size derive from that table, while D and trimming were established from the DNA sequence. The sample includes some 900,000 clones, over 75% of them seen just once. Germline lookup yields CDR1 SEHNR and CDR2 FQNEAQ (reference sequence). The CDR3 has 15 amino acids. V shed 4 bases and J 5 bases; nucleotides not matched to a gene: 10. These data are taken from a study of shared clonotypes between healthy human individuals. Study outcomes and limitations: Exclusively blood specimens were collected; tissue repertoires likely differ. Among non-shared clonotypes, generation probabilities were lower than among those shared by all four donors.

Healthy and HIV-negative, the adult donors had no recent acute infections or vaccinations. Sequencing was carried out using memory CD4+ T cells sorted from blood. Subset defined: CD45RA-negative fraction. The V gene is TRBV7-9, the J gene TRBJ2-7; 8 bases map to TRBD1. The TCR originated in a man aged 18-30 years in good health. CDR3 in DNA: TGTGCCAGCAGCTCCTCAGGGGGCGCGGGCAACGAGCAGTACTTC. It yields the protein CASSSSGGAGNEQYF. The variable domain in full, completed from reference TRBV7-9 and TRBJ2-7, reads DTGVSQNPRHKITKRGQNVTFRCDPISEHNRLYWYRQTLGQGPEFLTYFQNEAQLEKSRLLSDRFSAERPKGSFSTLEIQRTEQGDSAMYLCASSSSGGAGNEQYFGPGTRLTVT.